Given below is one T cell receptor beta chain in context. Its antigen is not known. This sample was included in a study of T cells in localized non-small cell lung cancer. General observations from the study: Uninvolved adjacent lung had higher T cell clonality than tumor and all other tissues.

Assay used: immunoSEQ multiplex PCR; TCRdb lists only in-frame clones, some missing. The table has about 59,000 clones, 85% to 90% seen once. V was shortened by 0 bases and J by 6 bases, with 6 bases between the two germline ends. The CDR3 sequence is 13 residues long. Germline V gene data show CDR1 as KGHSH and CDR2 as LQKENI. The sequence was collected from a man aged 35-75 years with stage I squamous cell lung carcinoma. The genes are TRBV18 and TRBJ1-5; D is uncertain. Sequenced here: peripheral blood, sampled before any cancer treatment. This CDR3 reads CASSPPDSQPQHF. The CDR3, as DNA: TGTGCCAGCTCACCACCGGATTCTCAGCCCCAGCATTTT.